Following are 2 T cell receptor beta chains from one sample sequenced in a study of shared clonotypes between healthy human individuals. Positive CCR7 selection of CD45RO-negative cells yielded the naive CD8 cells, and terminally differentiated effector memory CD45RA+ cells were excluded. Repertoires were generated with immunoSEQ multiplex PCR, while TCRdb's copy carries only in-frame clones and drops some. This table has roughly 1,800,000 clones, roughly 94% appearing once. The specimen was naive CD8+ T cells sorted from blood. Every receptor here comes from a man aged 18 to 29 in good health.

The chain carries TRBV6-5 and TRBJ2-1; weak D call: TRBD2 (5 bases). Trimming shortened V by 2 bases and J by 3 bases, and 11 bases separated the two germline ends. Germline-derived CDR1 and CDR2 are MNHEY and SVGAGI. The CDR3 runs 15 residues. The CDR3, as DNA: TGTGCCAGCAGTTACGTAGCGAACCACTACAATGAGCAGTTCTTC. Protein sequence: CASSYVANHYNEQFF.

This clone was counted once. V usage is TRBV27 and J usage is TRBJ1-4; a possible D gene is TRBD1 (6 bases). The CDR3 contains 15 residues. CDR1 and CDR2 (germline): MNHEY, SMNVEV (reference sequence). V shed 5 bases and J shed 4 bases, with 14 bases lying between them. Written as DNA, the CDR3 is TGTGCCAGCAGTCAAATAGGGGGATTTAATGAAAAACTGTTTTTT. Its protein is CASSQIGGFNEKLFF.